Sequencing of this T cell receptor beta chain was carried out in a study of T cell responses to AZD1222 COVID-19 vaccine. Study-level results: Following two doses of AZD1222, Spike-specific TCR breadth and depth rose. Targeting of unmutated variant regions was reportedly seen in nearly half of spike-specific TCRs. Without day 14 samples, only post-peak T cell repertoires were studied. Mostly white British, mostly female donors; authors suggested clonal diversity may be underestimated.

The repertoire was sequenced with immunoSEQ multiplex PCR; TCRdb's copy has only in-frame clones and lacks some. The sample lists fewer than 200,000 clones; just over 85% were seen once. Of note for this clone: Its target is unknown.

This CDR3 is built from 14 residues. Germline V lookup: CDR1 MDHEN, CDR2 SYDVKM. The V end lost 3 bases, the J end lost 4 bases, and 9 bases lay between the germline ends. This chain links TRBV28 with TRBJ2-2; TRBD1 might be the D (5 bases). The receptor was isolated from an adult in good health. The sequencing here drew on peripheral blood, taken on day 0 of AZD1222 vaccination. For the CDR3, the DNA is TGTGCCAGCAGTTTGAAAGGGGTCACCGGGGAGCTGTTTTTT. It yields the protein CASSLKGVTGELFF.